Following are 27 T cell receptor beta chains from one sample sequenced in a study of blood T cell repertoires in COVID-19. This table comes from immunoSEQ multiplex PCR, and its TCRdb copy is limited to in-frame clones, with some not included. The data show roughly 250,000 clones, more than 65% seen once. Input material: peripheral blood. These receptors were taken from a person aged 65 to 85 with COVID-19, enrolled during active disease.

The chain couples TRBV9 to TRBJ2-2, with 7 positions matching TRBD2. J was trimmed by 4 bases and V by 3 bases; bases with no gene match: 6. The germline gives CDR1 SGDLS, CDR2 YYNGEE. The CDR3 covers 15 residues. CDR3 sequence: CASSATERGTGELFF. For the CDR3, the DNA is TGTGCCAGCAGCGCCACGGAGCGGGGCACCGGGGAGCTGTTTTTT. Full variable domain (missing parts from reference TRBV9 and TRBJ2-2): DSGVTQTPKHLITATGQRVTLRCSPRSGDLSVYWYQQSLDQGLQFLIQYYNGEERAKGNILERFSAQQFPDLHSELNLSSLELGDSALYFCASSATERGTGELFFGEGSRLTVL.

This rearrangement joins TRBV4-3 to TRBJ2-7; 7 nucleotides align to TRBD1. Germline CDR1 and CDR2: LGHNA and YSLEER. V was clipped by 4 bases and J by 3 bases; unmatched bases: 3. The CDR3 sequence is 13 residues long. The CDR3 DNA is TGCGCCAGCAGCCTCAGACAGGGCTACGAGCAGTACTTC. Translated, it gives CASSLRQGYEQYF.

This chain joins TRBV7-2 and TRBJ2-2, with 9 bases matching TRBD2. The CDR3 covers 15 residues. Germline CDR1 SGHTA, CDR2 FQGNSA. Unmatched junction bases numbered 11, after V lost 11 bases and J lost 4 bases. CDR3 sequence reads: CAGSLSGGSTGELFF. The CDR3 bases are TGTGCCGGATCCCTCAGCGGGGGGAGCACCGGGGAGCTGTTTTTT.

J is TRBJ2-1 and V is TRBV10-3, with D tentatively TRBD2 (6 bases). V lost 6 bases and J 10 bases, leaving 10 bases between the germline ends. The germline gives CDR1 ENHRY, CDR2 SYGVKD. CDR3 length equals 11 residues. CDR3 sequence (DNA): TGTGCCATCAGCGTTGGGGGGGAGCAGTTCTTC. As protein: CAISVGGEQFF.

V and J are TRBV4-3 and TRBJ2-6, with D possibly TRBD1 on 5 matching bases. This CDR3 is 15 amino acids long. Germline V gene data show CDR1 as LGHNA and CDR2 as YSLEER. The ends were cut back, 3 bases at V and 1 base at J, with 7 bases in the middle. CDR3 nucleotides: TGCGCCAGCAGCCAGACAGTATCTGGGGCCAACGTCCTGACTTTC. Its translation is CASSQTVSGANVLTF.

Turning to this clone: One junction end disagrees with the germline gene, perhaps due to a read error. The V and J genes are TRBV7-3 and TRBJ1-1; D not certain. Germline V gene data show CDR1 as SGHTA and CDR2 as FQGTGA. There are 13 residues in the CDR3. The CDR3 sequence: CASSATVKTEAFF. The CDR3 DNA follows: TGTGCCAGCAGCGCAACAGTGAAGACTGAAGCTTTCTTT.

The J gene is TRBJ2-3, the V gene TRBV6-5; D is possibly TRBD1 (6 bases). This CDR3 has 15 residues. V lost 6 bases, J lost 2 bases, and 15 bases lay in between. Per the germline V gene, CDR1 is MNHEY and CDR2 is SVGAGI. CDR3 in amino acids: CASRGPGQSTDTQYF. The DNA of the CDR3 is TGTGCCAGCAGGGGCCCGGGACAATCCACAGATACGCAGTATTTT.

The chain links TRBV9 to TRBJ1-2; D unclear. Trimming cost V 0 bases and J 7 bases, with 10 bases left between them. The germline V gene has CDR1 SGDLS and CDR2 YYNGEE. The CDR3 length is 13 residues. The CDR3 DNA follows: TGTGCCAGCAGCGTAGCTATCGGGTCTGGCTACACCTTC. Protein: CASSVAIGSGYTF.

This chain connects TRBV18 to TRBJ1-2; perhaps TRBD1 as D (6 bases). Per germline, CDR1 KGHSH and CDR2 LQKENI. This CDR3 has 15 residues. V was pared by 2 bases and J by 6 bases, with 16 bases between. The CDR3 sequence is CASSPRVETGDGYTF. The CDR3 nucleotides are TGTGCCAGCTCACCAAGGGTGGAGACAGGTGATGGCTACACCTTC.

The genes are TRBV3-1 (or the pseudogene TRBV3-2) and TRBJ2-5, with 11 bases lining up with TRBD1. CDR1 is LGHDT, CDR2 YNNKEL, per germline (reference sequence). The ends lost 1 base at V and 9 bases at J; junction bases unmatched: 13. This CDR3 has 17 amino acids. In nucleotides, the CDR3 is TGTGCCAGCAGCCAAGCGGTGGCCGGGACAGGGGGTTTCGCCCAGTACTTC. Translation: CASSQAVAGTGGFAQYF.

The chain has TRBV7-2 and TRBJ1-1, with D hard to call. Germline CDR1 is SGHTA and CDR2 is FQGNSA. The V end was cut by 3 bases, the J end by 0 bases, with 8 bases between. This CDR3 region has 14 residues. DNA of the CDR3: TGTGCCAGCAGCTTCGGCCGGGTGAACACTGAAGCTTTCTTT. It is translated as CASSFGRVNTEAFF.

The chain links TRBV5-1 to TRBJ2-7; weak D call: TRBD2 (5 bases). V lost 1 base to trimming and J lost 5 bases, with 10 bases between them. This CDR3 has 13 amino acids. Germline assignment: CDR1 SGHRS and CDR2 YFSETQ. In DNA form, the CDR3 reads TGCGCCAGCAGCTTGAATACTAGGAACGAGCAGTACTTC. As protein: CASSLNTRNEQYF.

The V gene is TRBV29-1, the J gene TRBJ2-3; 8 nucleotides align to TRBD2. Trimming took 4 bases from V and 0 from J; bases not matched to a gene: 9. The CDR3 sequence is 16 residues long. The germline V gene encodes CDR1 SQVTM and CDR2 ANQGSEA. Here the CDR3 DNA reads TGCAGCGTTGTTGGCGGGAGGCAAACTAGCACAGATACGCAGTATTTT. The encoded protein is CSVVGGRQTSTDTQYF.

The rearrangement joins TRBV19 to TRBJ1-5; D is undetermined. CDR3 length: 12 amino acids. V was trimmed by 4 bases and J by 4 bases, leaving 5 bases between them. Germline V gene data show CDR1 as LNHDA and CDR2 as SQIVND (reference sequence). In DNA form, the CDR3 reads TGTGCCAGTAGTAGTCCGAATCAGCCCCAGCATTTT. Amino acids: CASSSPNQPQHF.

This rearrangement joins TRBV21-1 to TRBJ2-7; whether TRBD1, the table's D call, matches the DNA was not checked. TRBV21-1 is marked as a pseudogene. CDR3 length: 17 residues. DNA for the CDR3: TGTGCCAGCAGCAAAGTATCTCCGGACAGGGAGTTCTACGAGCAGTACTTC. The encoded protein is CASSKVSPDREFYEQYF.

The rearrangement joins TRBV19 to TRBJ1-2, with a tentative D call TRBD1 (6 bases). Trimming left V 4 bases short and J 6 bases short, with 18 bases between. The CDR3 loop spans 15 amino acids. The germline V gene has CDR1 LNHDA and CDR2 SQIVND (reference sequence). CDR3 sequence reads: CASSRTGGRFDGYTF. The DNA of the CDR3 is TGTGCCAGTAGTAGGACGGGGGGGCGTTTCGATGGCTACACCTTC.

This chain joins TRBV28 and TRBJ1-1; D gene unclear. This CDR3 is built from 14 residues. Looked up from germline, CDR1 is MDHEN and CDR2 is SYDVKM. V was clipped by 5 bases and J by 0 bases, with 10 bases between them. The CDR3 region has the DNA TGTGCCAGCAGTCCCCTAATCCTGAACACTGAAGCTTTCTTT. The encoded protein is CASSPLILNTEAFF.

In its sample, this clone was seen a few times. The chain is built from TRBV5-8 and TRBJ1-5; TRBD1 agrees at 7 bases. Germline V gives CDR1 SGHTS, CDR2 YDEGEE. With V trimmed by 4 bases and J by 6 bases, 13 bases remained unmatched. This CDR3 contains 16 residues. This CDR3 is CASSPTYRQGGQPQHF. DNA for the CDR3: TGTGCCAGCAGCCCCACCTACAGACAGGGAGGTCAGCCCCAGCATTTT.

Only a few counts were recorded for this clone. This chain joins TRBV24-1 and TRBJ1-2; TRBD1 matches at 7 bases. The trim removed 4 bases at V and 3 bases at J, leaving 7 bases unmatched. The length of the CDR3 is 15 residues. CDR1 is KGHDR and CDR2 is SFDVKD in the germline V gene. CDR3 amino acids: CATSDVAGGHYGYTF. CDR3 sequence (DNA): TGTGCCACCAGTGACGTTGCAGGGGGACACTATGGCTACACCTTC.

This clone appeared a single time. The genes are TRBV1 and TRBJ2-1; the D call of TRBD1 is as the table states it, not checked on the DNA. TRBV1 is a known pseudogene. The CDR3 contains 15 residues. Here the CDR3 DNA reads TGCACCAGCAGCCCACACGACAGGGCCTACAATGAGCAGTTCTTC. It codes for CTSSPHDRAYNEQFF.

V gene TRBV11-2 combines with J gene TRBJ2-3; TRBD1 is a possible D gene (7 bases). Germline V gene sequence: CDR1 SGHAT, CDR2 FQNNGV. Trimming shortened V by 6 bases and J by 0 bases, and 16 bases separated the two germline ends. CDR3 length equals 16 residues. CDR3 DNA sequence: TGTGCCAGCAGACCAGGGGGGCCTATCAGCACAGATACGCAGTATTTT. This codes for CASRPGGPISTDTQYF. The variable domain in full, with the rest retrieved from reference TRBV11-2 and TRBJ2-3, is EAGVAQSPRYKIIEKRQSVAFWCNPISGHATLYWYQQILGQGPKLLIQFQNNGVVDDSQLPKDRFSAERLKGVDSTLKIQPAKLEDSAVYLCASRPGGPISTDTQYFGPGTRLTVL.

This clone was counted once. This rearrangement joins TRBV6-2 or TRBV6-3 to TRBJ2-2, with 11 bases aligning to TRBD2. CDR3 length: 16 residues. The trim removed 2 bases at V and 5 bases at J, leaving 4 bases unmatched. From germline, CDR1 is MNHEY and CDR2 SVGEGT. DNA of the CDR3: TGTGCCAGCAGTTACGGGGGGACTAGCGGAACCGGGGAGCTGTTTTTT. It is translated as CASSYGGTSGTGELFF.

This chain links TRBV11-2 with TRBJ1-6, with 8 bases identical to TRBD1. CDR3 length: 13 amino acids. CDR1 and CDR2 from the germline V gene are SGHAT and FQNNGV. The V gene end was trimmed by 5 bases and the J gene end by 10 bases; junction bases not matched to a gene: 4. The CDR3 protein is CASSMDRDSPLHF. The DNA of the CDR3 is TGTGCCAGCAGCATGGACAGGGACTCACCCCTCCACTTT.

This clone was observed a single time. The rearrangement uses TRBV5-1 and TRBJ2-1; D gene unclear. The CDR3 is made up of 12 amino acids. V shed 2 bases and J shed 8 bases, with 8 bases lying between them. The germline V gene encodes CDR1 SGHRS and CDR2 YFSETQ. The CDR3 spells CASSFTVDEQFF. CDR3 coding DNA: TGCGCCAGCAGCTTCACGGTTGATGAGCAGTTCTTC.

V usage is TRBV2 and J usage is TRBJ2-5; possibly TRBD2 for D (6 bases). Trimming pared 3 bases from V and 4 bases from J, leaving 12 bases between. This CDR3 is 14 amino acids long. Germline assignment: CDR1 SNHLY and CDR2 FYNNEI. Here the CDR3 reads CASSEDRGRETQYF. The CDR3 DNA reads TGTGCCAGCAGTGAGGATCGGGGGAGAGAGACCCAGTACTTC.

J is TRBJ1-4 and V is TRBV20-1, with D perhaps TRBD1 (5 bases). With 3 bases removed from V and 11 bases from J, the gap between germline ends came to 7 bases. This CDR3 region has 10 residues. Germline values: CDR1 DFQATT, CDR2 SNEGSKA (reference sequence). CDR3 residues: CSASRGKLFF. The CDR3 DNA sequence: TGCAGTGCTAGCCGGGGGAAACTGTTTTTT.

Here the CDR3 DNA reads TGCAGCGTTGAGGAGGGTCTGGGCCAAGAGACCCAGTACTTC. This sequence encodes CSVEEGLGQETQYF. The chain has TRBV29-1 and TRBJ2-5, with D possibly TRBD2 on 6 matching bases. Germline CDR1 is SQVTM and CDR2 is ANQGSEA. The length of the CDR3 is 14 residues. The V and J ends lost 3 bases and 1 base respectively, with 12 bases between them.